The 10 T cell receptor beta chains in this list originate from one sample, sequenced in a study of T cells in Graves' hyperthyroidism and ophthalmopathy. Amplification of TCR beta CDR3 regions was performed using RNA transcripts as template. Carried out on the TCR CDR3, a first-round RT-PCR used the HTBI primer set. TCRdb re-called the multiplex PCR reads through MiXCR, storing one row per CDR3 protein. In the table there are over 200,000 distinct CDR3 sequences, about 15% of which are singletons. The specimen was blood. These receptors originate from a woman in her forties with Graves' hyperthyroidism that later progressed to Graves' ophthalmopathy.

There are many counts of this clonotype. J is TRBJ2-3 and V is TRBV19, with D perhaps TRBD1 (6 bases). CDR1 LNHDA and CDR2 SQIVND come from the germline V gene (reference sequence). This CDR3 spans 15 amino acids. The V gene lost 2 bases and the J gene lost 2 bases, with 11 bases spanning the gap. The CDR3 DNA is TGTGCCAGTAGTATACCTACAGGGACCACAGATACGCAGTATTTT. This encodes CASSIPTGTTDTQYF.

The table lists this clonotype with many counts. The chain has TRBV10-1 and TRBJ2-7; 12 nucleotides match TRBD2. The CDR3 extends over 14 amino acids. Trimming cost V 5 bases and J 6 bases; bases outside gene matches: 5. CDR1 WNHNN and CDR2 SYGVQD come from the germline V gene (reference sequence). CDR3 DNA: TGCGCCAGCAGTCTAGCGGGAGGGCCCTCCGAGCAGTACTTC. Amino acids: CASSLAGGPSEQYF.

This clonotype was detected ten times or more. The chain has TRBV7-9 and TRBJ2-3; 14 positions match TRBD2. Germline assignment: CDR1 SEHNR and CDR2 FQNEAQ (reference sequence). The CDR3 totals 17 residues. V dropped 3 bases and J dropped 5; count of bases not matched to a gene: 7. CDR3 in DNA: TGTGCCAGCAGCTTGGGGACTAGCGGGAGTCGAGGAGATACGCAGTATTTT. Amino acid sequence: CASSLGTSGSRGDTQYF.

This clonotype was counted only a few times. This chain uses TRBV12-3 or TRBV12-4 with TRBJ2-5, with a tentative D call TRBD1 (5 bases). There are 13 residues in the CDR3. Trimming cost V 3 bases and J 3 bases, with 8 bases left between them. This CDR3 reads CASSLLDKETQYF. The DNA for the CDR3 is TGTGCCAGCAGTTTGTTGGACAAAGAGACCCAGTACTTC.

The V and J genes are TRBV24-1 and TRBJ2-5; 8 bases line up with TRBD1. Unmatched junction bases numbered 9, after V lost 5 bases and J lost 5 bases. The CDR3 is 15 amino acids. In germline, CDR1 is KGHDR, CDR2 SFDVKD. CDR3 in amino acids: CATSGGQGDWETQYF. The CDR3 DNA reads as TGTGCCACCAGTGGTGGACAGGGTGATTGGGAGACCCAGTACTTC.

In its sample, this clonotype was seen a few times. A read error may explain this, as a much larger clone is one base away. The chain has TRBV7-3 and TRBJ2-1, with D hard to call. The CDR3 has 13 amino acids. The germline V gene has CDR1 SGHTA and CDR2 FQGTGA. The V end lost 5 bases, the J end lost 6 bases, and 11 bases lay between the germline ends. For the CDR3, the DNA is TGTGCCAGCAGCACACTTGGCAGCAATGAGCAGTTCTTC. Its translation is CASSTLGSNEQFF.

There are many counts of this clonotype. The CDR3 region has the DNA TGTGCCAGCAGTGAATATACGGGGGAGGGACCCTACGAGCAGTACTTC. It specifies CASSEYTGEGPYEQYF. J is TRBJ2-7 and V is TRBV25-1; TRBD2 agrees at 7 bases. Germline trimming cut 0 bases from V and 2 bases from J; bases unmatched to any gene: 7. The CDR3 is 16 residues long. The germline V gene encodes CDR1 MGHDK and CDR2 SYGVNS.

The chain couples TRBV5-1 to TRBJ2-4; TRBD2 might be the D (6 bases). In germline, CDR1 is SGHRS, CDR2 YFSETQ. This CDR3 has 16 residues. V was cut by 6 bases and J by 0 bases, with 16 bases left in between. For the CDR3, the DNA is TGCGCCAGCAATAGCGGCTCTGTCCGAGCCAAAAACATTCAGTACTTC. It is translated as CASNSGSVRAKNIQYF.

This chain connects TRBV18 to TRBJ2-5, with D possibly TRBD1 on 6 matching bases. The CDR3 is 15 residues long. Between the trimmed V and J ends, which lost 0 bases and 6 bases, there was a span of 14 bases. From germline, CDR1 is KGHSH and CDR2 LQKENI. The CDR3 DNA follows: TGTGCCAGCTCACCACCGGGGGCTGCCAACAAGACCCAGTACTTC. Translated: CASSPPGAANKTQYF.

CDR3 nucleotide sequence: TGTGCCAGCTCACCACCGATGCGCCAAGAGACCCAGTACTTC. Residues: CASSPPMRQETQYF. The chain joins TRBV18 to TRBJ2-5; D ambiguous. The V and J ends lost 0 bases and 1 base respectively, with 6 bases between them. The length of the CDR3 is 14 residues. Germline assignment: CDR1 KGHSH and CDR2 LQKENI.